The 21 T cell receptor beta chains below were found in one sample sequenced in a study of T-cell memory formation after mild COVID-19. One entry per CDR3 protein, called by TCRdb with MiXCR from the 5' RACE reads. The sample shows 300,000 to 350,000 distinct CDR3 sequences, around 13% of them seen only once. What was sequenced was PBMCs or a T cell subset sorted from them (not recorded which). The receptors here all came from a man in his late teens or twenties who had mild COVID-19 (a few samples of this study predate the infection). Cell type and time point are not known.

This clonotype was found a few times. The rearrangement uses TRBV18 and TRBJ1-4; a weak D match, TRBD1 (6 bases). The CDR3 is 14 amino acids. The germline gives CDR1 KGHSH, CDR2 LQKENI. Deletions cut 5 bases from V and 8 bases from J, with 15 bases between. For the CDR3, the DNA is TGTGCCAGCTCAGTGGGACAACCGGGGGAAAAACTGTTTTTT. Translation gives CASSVGQPGEKLFF.

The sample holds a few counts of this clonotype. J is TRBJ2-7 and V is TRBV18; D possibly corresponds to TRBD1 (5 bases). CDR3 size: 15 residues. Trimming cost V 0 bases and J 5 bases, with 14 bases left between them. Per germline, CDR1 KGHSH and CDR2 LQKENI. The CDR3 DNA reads TGTGCCAGCTCACCACCTTCAGGGATTCGGAACGAGCAGTACTTC. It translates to CASSPPSGIRNEQYF.

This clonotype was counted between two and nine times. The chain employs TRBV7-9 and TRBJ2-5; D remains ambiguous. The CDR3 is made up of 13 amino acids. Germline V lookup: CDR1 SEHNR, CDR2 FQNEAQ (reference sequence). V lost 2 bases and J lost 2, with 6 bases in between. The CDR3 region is CASSLQTQETQYF. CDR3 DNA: TGTGCCAGCAGCTTACAAACGCAAGAGACCCAGTACTTC.

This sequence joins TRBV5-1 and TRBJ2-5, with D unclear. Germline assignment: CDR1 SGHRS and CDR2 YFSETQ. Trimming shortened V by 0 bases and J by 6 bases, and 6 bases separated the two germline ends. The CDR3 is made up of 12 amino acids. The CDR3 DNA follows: TGCGCCAGCAGCTTGGAGGACCAGACCCAGTACTTC. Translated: CASSLEDQTQYF.

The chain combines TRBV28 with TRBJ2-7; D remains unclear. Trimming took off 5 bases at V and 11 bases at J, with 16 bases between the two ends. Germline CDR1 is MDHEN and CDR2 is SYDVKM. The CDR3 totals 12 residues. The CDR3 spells CASSPPLRRKYF. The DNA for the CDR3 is TGTGCCAGCAGTCCCCCCCTTCGAAGGAAGTACTTC.

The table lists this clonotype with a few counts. CDR3 in amino acids: CASSFRGPGYEQYF. In nucleotides, the CDR3 is TGCGCCAGCAGCTTTCGAGGGCCGGGGTACGAGCAGTACTTC. The rearrangement uses TRBV5-1 and TRBJ2-7; TRBD2 might be the D (5 bases). Trimming pared 2 bases from V and 4 bases from J, leaving 13 bases between. The CDR3 contains 14 residues. Germline assignment: CDR1 SGHRS and CDR2 YFSETQ.

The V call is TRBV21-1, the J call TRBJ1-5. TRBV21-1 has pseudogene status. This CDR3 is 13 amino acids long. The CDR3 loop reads CASSKGRRRPQHF. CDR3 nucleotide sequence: TGTGCCAGCAGCAAAGGGCGGAGACGGCCCCAGCATTTT.

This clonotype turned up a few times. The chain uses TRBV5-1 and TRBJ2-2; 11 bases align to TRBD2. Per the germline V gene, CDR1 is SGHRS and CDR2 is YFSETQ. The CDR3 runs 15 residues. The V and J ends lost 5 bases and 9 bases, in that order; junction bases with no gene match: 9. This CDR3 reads CASRSSGGPPRELFF. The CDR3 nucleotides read TGCGCCAGCAGGTCTAGCGGGGGGCCCCCCCGGGAGCTGTTTTTT.

This chain's CDR3 is CASRQGGRSTEAFF. In DNA form, the CDR3 reads TGTGCCAGCAGACAAGGGGGGAGGAGTACTGAAGCTTTCTTT. This chain connects TRBV28 to TRBJ1-1, with D perhaps TRBD1 (6 bases). In germline, CDR1 is MDHEN, CDR2 SYDVKM. Trimming cost V 6 bases and J 5 bases, with 16 bases left between them. CDR3 size: 14 residues.

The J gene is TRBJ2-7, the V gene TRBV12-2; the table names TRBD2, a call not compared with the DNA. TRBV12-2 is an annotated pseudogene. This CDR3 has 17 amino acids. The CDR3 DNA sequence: TGTGCAAGTCGCTTGGGTTATTTAGCAGGGATTTACTACGAGCAGTACTTC. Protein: CASRLGYLAGIYYEQYF.

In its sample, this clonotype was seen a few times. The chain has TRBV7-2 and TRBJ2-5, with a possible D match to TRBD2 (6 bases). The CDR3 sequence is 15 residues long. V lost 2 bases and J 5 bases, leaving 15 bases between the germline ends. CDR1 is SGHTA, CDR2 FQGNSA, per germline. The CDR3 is CASSLSAGPSETQYF. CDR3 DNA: TGTGCCAGCAGCTTAAGCGCGGGGCCCTCGGAGACCCAGTACTTC.

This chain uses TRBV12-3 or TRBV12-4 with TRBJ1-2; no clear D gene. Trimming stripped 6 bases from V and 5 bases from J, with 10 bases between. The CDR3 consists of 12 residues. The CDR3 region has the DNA TGTGCCAGCAGCCGCCTTTTGTATGGCTACACCTTC. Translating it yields CASSRLLYGYTF.

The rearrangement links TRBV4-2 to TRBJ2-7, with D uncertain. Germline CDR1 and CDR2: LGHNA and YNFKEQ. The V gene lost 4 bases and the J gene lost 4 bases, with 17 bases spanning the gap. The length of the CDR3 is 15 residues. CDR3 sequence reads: CASSPEKAQGYEQYF. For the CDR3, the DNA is TGTGCCAGCAGCCCGGAGAAGGCCCAAGGTTACGAGCAGTACTTC.

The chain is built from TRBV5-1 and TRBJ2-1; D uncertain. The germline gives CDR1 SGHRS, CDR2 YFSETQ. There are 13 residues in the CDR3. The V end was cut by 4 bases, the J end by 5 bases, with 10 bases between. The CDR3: CASSPGQDNEQFF. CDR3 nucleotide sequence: TGCGCCAGCAGCCCCGGGCAGGACAATGAGCAGTTCTTC.

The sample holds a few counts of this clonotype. The DNA of the CDR3 is TGTGCCAGCAGGGACAGCCCCCAAGAGACCCAGTACTTC. It translates to CASRDSPQETQYF. The chain uses TRBV6-1 and TRBJ2-5; TRBD1 is a possible D gene (6 bases). This CDR3 comprises 13 residues. Germline CDR1 and CDR2: MNHNS and SASEGT. With 6 bases removed from V and 1 base from J, the gap between germline ends came to 9 bases.

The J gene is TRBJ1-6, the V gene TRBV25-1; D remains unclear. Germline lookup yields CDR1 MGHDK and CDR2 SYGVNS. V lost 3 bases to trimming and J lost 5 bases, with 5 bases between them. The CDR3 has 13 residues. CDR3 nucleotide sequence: TGTGCCAGCAGTGATCCCAATAATTCACCCCTCCACTTT. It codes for CASSDPNNSPLHF.

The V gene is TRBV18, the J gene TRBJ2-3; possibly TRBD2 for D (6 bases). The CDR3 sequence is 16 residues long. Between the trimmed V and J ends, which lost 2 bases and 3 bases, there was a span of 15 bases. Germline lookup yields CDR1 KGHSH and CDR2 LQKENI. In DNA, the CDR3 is TGTGCCAGCTCACCAGTGTACGTCGGAGGGACAGATACGCAGTATTTT. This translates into CASSPVYVGGTDTQYF.

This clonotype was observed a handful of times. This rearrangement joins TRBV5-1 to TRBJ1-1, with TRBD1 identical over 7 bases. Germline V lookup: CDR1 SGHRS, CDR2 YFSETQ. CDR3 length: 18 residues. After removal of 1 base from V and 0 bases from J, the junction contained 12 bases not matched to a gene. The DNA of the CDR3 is TGCGCCAGCAGCTTGTATCCGCCAGGGGGGGGCATGAACACTGAAGCTTTCTTT. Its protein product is CASSLYPPGGGMNTEAFF.

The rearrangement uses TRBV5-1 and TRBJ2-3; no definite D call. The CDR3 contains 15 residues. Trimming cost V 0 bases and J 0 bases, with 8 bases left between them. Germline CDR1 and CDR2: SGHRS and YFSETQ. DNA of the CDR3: TGCGCCAGCAGCTTGGCCCTGGGGAGCACAGATACGCAGTATTTT. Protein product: CASSLALGSTDTQYF.

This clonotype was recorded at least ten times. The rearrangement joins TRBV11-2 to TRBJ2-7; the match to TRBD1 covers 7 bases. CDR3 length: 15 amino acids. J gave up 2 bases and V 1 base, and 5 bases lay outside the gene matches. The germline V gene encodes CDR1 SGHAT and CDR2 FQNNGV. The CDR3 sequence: CASSLGSGTAYEQYV. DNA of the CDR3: TGTGCCAGCAGCTTAGGCTCAGGGACAGCCTACGAGCAGTACGTC.

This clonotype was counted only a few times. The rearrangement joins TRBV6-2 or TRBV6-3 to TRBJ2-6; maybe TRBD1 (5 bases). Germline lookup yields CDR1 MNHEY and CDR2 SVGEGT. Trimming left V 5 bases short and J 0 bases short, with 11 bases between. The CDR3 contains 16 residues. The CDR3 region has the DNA TGTGCCAGCAGTGGGCAGGGCGACTCTGGGGCCAACGTCCTGACTTTC. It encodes CASSGQGDSGANVLTF.